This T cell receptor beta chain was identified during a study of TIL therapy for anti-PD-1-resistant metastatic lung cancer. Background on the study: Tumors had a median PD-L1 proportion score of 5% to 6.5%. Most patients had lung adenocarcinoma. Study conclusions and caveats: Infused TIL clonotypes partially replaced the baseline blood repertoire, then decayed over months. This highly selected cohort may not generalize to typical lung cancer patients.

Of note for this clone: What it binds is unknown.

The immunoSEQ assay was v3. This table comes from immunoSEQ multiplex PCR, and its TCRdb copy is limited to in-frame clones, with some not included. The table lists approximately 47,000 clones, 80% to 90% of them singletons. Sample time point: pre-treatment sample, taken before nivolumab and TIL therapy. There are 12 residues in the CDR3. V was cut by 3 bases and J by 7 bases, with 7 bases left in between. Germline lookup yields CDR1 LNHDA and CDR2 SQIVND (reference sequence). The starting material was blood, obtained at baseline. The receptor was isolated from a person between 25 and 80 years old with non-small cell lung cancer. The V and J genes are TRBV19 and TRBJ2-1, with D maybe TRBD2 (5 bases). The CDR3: CASSIRRNEQFF. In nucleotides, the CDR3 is TGTGCCAGTAGTATCAGGAGGAATGAGCAGTTCTTC.